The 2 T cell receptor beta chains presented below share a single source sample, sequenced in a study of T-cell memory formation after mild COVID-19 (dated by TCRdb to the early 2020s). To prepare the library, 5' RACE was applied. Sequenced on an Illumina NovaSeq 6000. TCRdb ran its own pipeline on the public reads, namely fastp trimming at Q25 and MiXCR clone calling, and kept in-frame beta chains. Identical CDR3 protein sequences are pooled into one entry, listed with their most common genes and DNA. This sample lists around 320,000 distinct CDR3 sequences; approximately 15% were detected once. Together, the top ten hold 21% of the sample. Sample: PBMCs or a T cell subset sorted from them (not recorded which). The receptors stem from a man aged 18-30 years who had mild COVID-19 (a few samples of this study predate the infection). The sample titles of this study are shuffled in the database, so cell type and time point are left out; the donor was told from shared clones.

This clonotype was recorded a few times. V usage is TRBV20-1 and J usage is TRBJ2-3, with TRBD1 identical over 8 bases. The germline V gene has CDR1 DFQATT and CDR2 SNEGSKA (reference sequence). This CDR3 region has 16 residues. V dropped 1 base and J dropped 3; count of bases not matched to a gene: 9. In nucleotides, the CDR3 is TGCAGTGCTAGAGCTCAGGACAGGGAGAGGACAGATACGCAGTATTTT. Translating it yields CSARAQDRERTDTQYF.

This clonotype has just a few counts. As DNA, the CDR3 is TGTGCCAGCAGTTTTCTAGTGGGCGAGACCCAGTACTTC. This encodes CASSFLVGETQYF. The rearrangement joins TRBV6-2 or TRBV6-3 to TRBJ2-5; no firm D call. V lost 4 bases, J lost 5 bases, and 11 bases lay in between. The germline CDR1 and CDR2 sequences are MNHEY and SVGEGT. This CDR3 comprises 13 residues.